This is a list of T cell receptor beta chains from one sample in a study of blood T cell repertoires in COVID-19. The protocol was immunoSEQ multiplex PCR, while the TCRdb copy is restricted to in-frame clones and leaves out a portion. The sample lists 300,000 to 400,000 clones, about 89% occurring once. Sequenced: peripheral blood. All receptors come from a woman under 40 with COVID-19, enrolled during active disease. The CDR3 runs from the conserved cysteine through the conserved F or W. D genes are given only for firm matches. Clone size is stated in some rows and not others, as once, few, many or a class when expanded.

TRBJ2-7 once TRBV24-1 TRBD2 CATSDNRGDYEQYF TGTGCCACCAGTGATAATCGGGGGGACTACGAGCAGTACTTC
TRBJ1-5 NA TRBV12-5 NA CASGLCYSNQPQHF TGTGCTAGTGGTTTGTGTTATAGCAATCAGCCCCAGCATTTT
TRBJ2-3 NA TRBV29-1 TRBD2 CSGTTSGRRDTQYF TGCAGCGGAACGACTAGCGGGAGAAGAGATACGCAGTATTTT
TRBJ2-7 NA TRBV27 NA CASSLRVTNTAYEQYF TGTGCCAGCAGTTTACGGGTCACGAATACCGCCTACGAGCAGTACTTC
TRBJ2-6 NA TRBV5-1 NA CASRPPPAGANVLTF TGCGCCAGCCGCCCCCCCCCAGCTGGGGCCAACGTCCTGACTTTC
TRBJ1-2 NA TRBV18 NA CASSPQGGYGYTF TGTGCCAGCTCACCTCAAGGGGGTTATGGCTACACCTTC
TRBJ1-4 NA TRBV19 NA CASSTSRGPTLGEKLFF TGTGCCAGTAGTACATCCCGAGGGCCCACACTCGGGGAAAAACTGTTTTTT
TRBJ2-5 NA TRBV11-2 NA CASSLSSGGGETQYF TGTGCCAGCAGCTTATCTTCCGGGGGTGGAGAGACCCAGTACTTC
TRBJ2-5 NA TRBV3-1/TRBV3-2 NA CASSQRSLQETQYF TGTGCCAGCAGCCAAAGGTCACTACAAGAGACCCAGTACTTC
TRBJ2-1 NA TRBV24-1 NA CATSDPGLNNEQFF TGTGCCACCAGTGACCCTGGACTGAACAATGAGCAGTTCTTC
TRBJ1-6 NA TRBV11-2 NA CASSLGSVSPLHF TGTGCCAGCAGCTTAGGTTCCGTTTCACCCCTCCACTTT
TRBJ2-5 NA TRBV3-1/TRBV3-2 TRBD2 CASSQDRGRGGTETQYF TGTGCCAGCAGCCAAGATAGGGGGCGGGGGGGCACAGAGACCCAGTACTTC
TRBJ2-1 many TRBV7-9 TRBD2 CASSASPSGDYNEQFF TGTGCCAGCAGCGCCTCCCCTAGCGGGGATTACAATGAGCAGTTCTTC
TRBJ2-3 once TRBV7-2 NA CASSLDPGGTDTQYF TGTGCCAGCAGCTTAGATCCAGGGGGCACAGATACGCAGTATTTT
TRBJ1-5 NA TRBV7-2 TRBD1 CASSLRTGGQPQHF TGTGCCAGCAGCCTCCGGACAGGGGGCCAGCCCCAGCATTTT
TRBJ2-2 NA TRBV4-2 NA CASSQDPGPTGELFF TGTGCCAGCAGCCAAGATCCGGGTCCCACCGGGGAGCTGTTTTTT
TRBJ1-1 once TRBV19 NA CASSIQVRTEAFF TGTGCCAGTAGTATCCAGGTGCGCACTGAAGCTTTCTTT
TRBJ2-7 NA TRBV5-4 NA CASSPLTGEQYF TGTGCCAGCAGTCCGCTAACGGGAGAGCAGTACTTC
TRBJ2-1 NA TRBV11-3 TRBD2 CASSSLAGSSYNEQFF TGTGCCAGCAGCTCCCTAGCGGGGAGCTCCTACAATGAGCAGTTCTTC
TRBJ1-2 once TRBV10-3 NA CAISESSWARGNYGYTF TGTGCCATCAGTGAGTCGAGCTGGGCCCGAGGGAACTATGGCTACACCTTC
TRBJ2-3 NA TRBV15 TRBD2 CATSSRASGASTDTQYF TGTGCCACCAGCAGCCGGGCTAGCGGGGCTAGCACAGATACGCAGTATTTT
TRBJ1-6 NA TRBV9 NA CASSAPPDSKNSPLHF TGTGCCAGCAGCGCGCCCCCGGACAGCAAAAATTCACCCCTCCACTTT
TRBJ2-7 NA TRBV29-1 TRBD1 CSVASDRGYEQYF TGCAGCGTTGCGTCCGACAGGGGCTACGAGCAGTACTTC
TRBJ1-5 NA TRBV19 TRBD1 CSPGQGSNQPQHF TGTTCCCCAGGACAGGGCTCGAATCAGCCCCAGCATTTT
TRBJ2-7 once TRBV19 TRBD2 CASGLAGLHEQYF TGTGCCAGTGGACTAGCGGGGCTCCACGAGCAGTACTTC
TRBJ1-5 NA TRBV6-5 NA CATSRWRNQPQHF TGTGCCACCTCGAGGTGGCGGAATCAGCCCCAGCATTTT
TRBJ1-4 NA TRBV6-5 NA CASSRQTTSEKLFF TGTGCCAGCAGCCGACAGACGACTAGTGAAAAACTGTTTTTT
TRBJ1-4 NA TRBV28 NA CASSSAGFIEKLFF TGTGCCAGCAGTTCCGCAGGGTTTATTGAAAAACTGTTTTTT
TRBJ1-5 once TRBV21-1 NA CASNRTGLSQPQHF TGTGCCAGCAATCGTACAGGGTTAAGTCAGCCCCAGCATTTT
TRBJ2-3 NA TRBV18 NA CASSPDYAGVDTQYF TGTGCCAGCTCACCCGATTACGCAGGTGTAGATACGCAGTATTTT
TRBJ2-3 NA TRBV3-1/TRBV3-2 TRBD2 CASSPSGGLGDTQYF TGTGCCAGCAGTCCCAGCGGGGGGCTCGGAGATACGCAGTATTTT
TRBJ1-1 NA TRBV4-3 NA CASSQDKQNTEAFF TGCGCCAGCAGCCAAGATAAGCAAAACACTGAAGCTTTCTTT
TRBJ2-3 NA TRBV5-1 TRBD2 CASTSTPTGGADTQYF TGCGCCAGCACCTCCACCCCCACGGGAGGAGCAGATACGCAGTATTTT
TRBJ2-7 NA TRBV7-2 NA CASSLGGGNEQYF TGTGCCAGCAGCTTAGGGGGGGGCAACGAGCAGTACTTC
TRBJ2-2 NA TRBV7-2 TRBD2 CASSFRLAGGWNTGELFF TGTGCCAGCAGCTTTCGACTAGCGGGAGGGTGGAACACCGGGGAGCTGTTTTTT
TRBJ2-7 NA TRBV19 TRBD2 CASSRRLAGGLSYEQYF TGTGCCAGTAGCCGTAGACTAGCGGGGGGCCTCTCCTACGAGCAGTACTTC
TRBJ1-1 NA TRBV27 NA CASRLLTANTEAFF TGTGCCAGCAGACTCCTTACAGCGAACACTGAAGCTTTCTTT
TRBJ2-1 once TRBV7-8 TRBD2 CASSLAGTSGSYNEQFF TGTGCCAGCAGCTTAGCTGGGACTAGCGGGTCCTACAATGAGCAGTTCTTC
TRBJ1-2 once TRBV7-2 NA CASSSDALGGYTF TGTGCCAGCAGCTCTGACGCCCTGGGCGGCTACACCTTC
TRBJ1-6 NA TRBV5-1 NA CASSRGGGPSYDSPLHF TGCGCCAGCAGCCGGGGTGGGGGCCCCAGCTATGATTCACCCCTCCACTTT
TRBJ1-1 NA TRBV4-3 NA CASSQGYGSEAFF TGCGCCAGCAGCCAAGGCTACGGGTCTGAAGCTTTCTTT
TRBJ2-3 NA TRBV27 NA CASTWRGAPYGTDTQYF TGTGCCAGCACCTGGCGGGGAGCCCCCTATGGCACAGATACGCAGTATTTT